This TCR beta chain was retrieved from a study of blood T cell repertoires in COVID-19. On the study more broadly: There were acute and convalescent COVID-19 samples, and they came from the United States, Italy and Spain. PBMCs, B-cell-depleted T cells, or T cells provided the cDNA or gDNA that made up the material.

The CDR3 covers 14 residues. CDR1 is SGHTA, CDR2 FQGNSA, per germline. Deletions cut 2 bases from V and 6 bases from J, with 12 bases between. Authors' analysis steps: How many nucleated cells were present was estimated from reference gene primer amplification. The assay was immunoSEQ multiplex PCR, and TCRdb's table has in-frame clones only and misses some. The V and J calls and clone size are taken from that table; D and trimming were inferred from the DNA. The repertoire consists of approximately 88,000 clones, with approximately 80% occurring once and the leading ten covering over 5.5%. The chain carries TRBV7-2 and TRBJ2-3, with a possible D match to TRBD2 (6 bases). The source is a man aged 65 to 79 with COVID-19, enrolled during active disease. Sequenced: peripheral blood. DNA for the CDR3: TGTGCCAGCAGCTTATTTCCCCTAGCGGATACGCAGTATTTT. This gives the protein CASSLFPLADTQYF.